The rows below give T cell receptor beta chains drawn from one sample of a study of control samples from healthy donors and cancer patients. Sequenced by immunoSEQ multiplex PCR; TCRdb stores in-frame clones only, minus some. Here the sample spans 150,000 to 200,000 clones, around 91% being singletons. The sequenced sample was blood. The source is a woman aged 45-60 years in good health. CDR3s include the opening cysteine and the closing phenylalanine or tryptophan. The D gene is left open where the match is weak. Size tells how often a clone was seen (once, few, many) or the class of an expanded clone, and some rows leave it out.

cdr3_aa,cdr3_nt,j_call,cdr3_length,clone_size,d_call,v_call
CASSPRTSGMSSYNEQFF,TGTGCCAGCTCTCCACGGACTAGCGGGATGAGCTCCTACAATGAGCAGTTCTTC,TRBJ2-1,18,-,TRBD2,TRBV18
CASYGVTNTGELFF,TGTGCCAGCTACGGGGTTACGAACACCGGGGAGCTGTTTTTT,TRBJ2-2,14,-,-,TRBV2
CASGGTSAGDEQFF,TGTGCCAGCGGAGGGACTAGCGCAGGCGATGAGCAGTTCTTC,TRBJ2-1,14,-,TRBD2,TRBV27
CASSPAGGSTDTQYF,TGTGCCAGCAGCCCAGCGGGAGGGAGCACAGATACGCAGTATTTT,TRBJ2-3,15,few,TRBD2,TRBV5-6
CSARTTSSASTDTQYF,TGCAGCGCACGAACCACTAGCAGTGCTAGCACAGATACGCAGTATTTT,TRBJ2-3,16,-,-,TRBV29-1
CASSLEPGDHEQYF,TGCGCCAGCAGCTTGGAGCCTGGTGATCACGAGCAGTACTTC,TRBJ2-7,14,-,-,TRBV5-1
CASSLGALDGSYEQYF,TGCGCCAGCAGCTTGGGGGCCCTGGACGGATCCTACGAGCAGTACTTC,TRBJ2-7,16,-,-,TRBV5-1
CASSPVWGNTEAFF,TGTGCCAGCAGCCCCGTCTGGGGGAACACTGAAGCTTTCTTT,TRBJ1-1,14,-,-,TRBV7-9
CASSLSGGPTYNEQFF,TGTGCCAGCAGTTTATCAGGGGGCCCCACTTACAATGAGCAGTTCTTC,TRBJ2-1,16,-,TRBD1,TRBV27
CARSVPGQAFYGYTF,TGTGCCAGAAGCGTGCCGGGACAGGCTTTTTATGGCTACACCTTC,TRBJ1-2,15,-,-,TRBV7-5
CASSQDDRGPTNEKLFF,TGTGCCAGCAGCCAAGATGACAGGGGACCAACTAATGAAAAACTGTTTTTT,TRBJ1-4,17,-,TRBD1,TRBV14
CASSLATGLSSDYGYTF,TGTGCCAGCAGCCTCGCAACAGGGCTGTCAAGTGACTATGGCTACACCTTC,TRBJ1-2,17,-,-,TRBV4-2
CASTPYEGSVGYTF,TGTGCCAGCACCCCGTACGAGGGAAGTGTTGGCTACACCTTC,TRBJ1-2,14,once,-,TRBV27
CASSLATSTYEQYF,TGTGCCAGCAGCTTAGCTACGAGTACCTACGAGCAGTACTTC,TRBJ2-7,14,-,-,TRBV11-1
CASSLERGTDTQYF,TGCGCCAGCAGCTTGGAGCGGGGCACAGATACGCAGTATTTT,TRBJ2-3,14,-,-,TRBV5-1
CASSPAGNTGELFF,TGTGCCAGCTCCCCCGCCGGGAACACCGGGGAGCTGTTTTTT,TRBJ2-2,14,-,-,TRBV18